The 28 T cell receptor beta chains presented below share a single source sample, sequenced in a study of blood T cell repertoires in COVID-19. Measured with immunoSEQ multiplex PCR; TCRdb has only the in-frame clones, and not every one. The top ten clones hold around 2.8% of a sample with hundreds of thousands of clones, 89% of them seen once. Specimen: peripheral blood. These receptors were taken from a woman aged 25 to 39 with COVID-19, enrolled during active disease.

This clone was recorded only once. J is TRBJ1-2 and V is TRBV18; D gene unclear. CDR1 is KGHSH and CDR2 is LQKENI in the germline V gene. The CDR3 totals 14 residues. Trimming took off 2 bases at V and 3 bases at J, with 10 bases between the two ends. CDR3 region: CASSPAEGDYGYTF. In DNA form, the CDR3 reads TGTGCCAGCTCACCAGCTGAGGGTGACTATGGCTACACCTTC.

The J gene is TRBJ2-7, the V gene TRBV30, with 7 positions matching TRBD1. V lost 3 bases, J lost 5 bases, and 13 bases stayed unmatched. Germline V CDR1 and CDR2: GTSNPN, SVGIG (reference sequence). This CDR3 spans 15 amino acids. CDR3 residues: CAWSPQGSLIDEQYV. CDR3 DNA: TGTGCCTGGAGCCCACAGGGGAGTTTGATCGACGAGCAGTACGTC.

The J gene is TRBJ2-5, the V gene TRBV29-1; 10 bases are a match to TRBD1. The CDR3 extends over 14 amino acids. With V trimmed by 7 bases and J by 5 bases, 10 bases remained unmatched. The V gene's germline CDR1 is SQVTM and CDR2 ANQGSEA. For the CDR3, the DNA is TGCAGCGCTGGGACAGGGGAAGTTTGGGAGACCCAGTACTTC. Its translation: CSAGTGEVWETQYF.

This chain connects TRBV14 to TRBJ1-6; D ambiguous. V gave up 0 bases and J gave up 14 bases, with 11 bases separating them. Germline assignment: CDR1 SGHDN and CDR2 FVKESK. The CDR3 contains 13 residues. CDR3 sequence (DNA): TGTGCCAGCAGCCAAGAACGGGTTAAGGCCCTCCACTTT. As protein: CASSQERVKALHF.

For this clone: The sample carries other DNA sequences with the same CDR3. V usage is TRBV5-1 and J usage is TRBJ1-1, with TRBD1 matching 8 bases. The CDR3 is made up of 13 amino acids. Trimming at V came to 4 bases and at J to 6 bases, leaving 5 bases not matched to a gene. Germline-derived CDR1 and CDR2 are SGHRS and YFSETQ. The CDR3 sequence: CASSPGQGAEAFF. CDR3 coding DNA: TGCGCCAGCAGCCCAGGACAGGGAGCTGAAGCTTTCTTT.

This clone was seen just once. The CDR3 region is CASSLGTTGLSYPYEQYF. CDR3 in DNA: TGTGCCAGCAGCTTAGGCACCACTGGACTCTCCTATCCCTACGAGCAGTACTTC. The rearrangement uses TRBV13 and TRBJ2-7; maybe TRBD2 (5 bases). CDR3 length: 18 residues. Trimming shortened V by 0 bases and J by 2 bases, and 20 bases separated the two germline ends. Germline V gene sequence: CDR1 PRHDT, CDR2 FYEKMQ (reference sequence). Full variable domain (outside the CDR3, taken from reference TRBV13 and TRBJ2-7): AAGVIQSPRHLIKEKRETATLKCYPIPRHDTVYWYQQGPGQDPQFLISFYEKMQSDKGSIPDRFSAQQFSDYHSELNMSSLELGDSALYFCASSLGTTGLSYPYEQYFGPGTRLTVT.

There are a few counts of this clone. J is TRBJ2-5 and V is TRBV24-1; maybe TRBD2 (5 bases). V lost 3 bases, J lost 1 base, and 8 bases lay in between. The CDR3 spans 14 residues. Germline CDR1 and CDR2: KGHDR and SFDVKD. The CDR3 sequence: CATSDPGIQETQYF. The DNA of the CDR3 is TGTGCCACCAGTGATCCCGGGATCCAAGAGACCCAGTACTTC.

The chain is built from TRBV19 and TRBJ2-2; 10 nucleotides line up with TRBD1. V lost 4 bases to trimming and J lost 5 bases; unmatched junction nucleotides: 4. There are 15 residues in the CDR3. The germline V gene has CDR1 LNHDA and CDR2 SQIVND (reference sequence). The CDR3 sequence is CASSTGTGETGELFF. The CDR3 DNA reads TGTGCCAGTAGTACGGGGACAGGGGAAACCGGGGAGCTGTTTTTT.

This clone was found a few times. The chain couples TRBV3-1 (or the pseudogene TRBV3-2) to TRBJ2-1, with 8 nucleotides matching TRBD1. V shed 1 base and J 7 bases; nucleotides not matched to a gene: 3. This CDR3 has 14 residues. Germline-derived CDR1 and CDR2 are LGHDT and YNNKEL (reference sequence). For the CDR3, the DNA is TGTGCCAGCAGCCAAGGAGACAGGGGAAATGAGCAGTTCTTC. Translation: CASSQGDRGNEQFF.

The gene calls are TRBV28 and TRBJ2-2; possible D gene TRBD2, 6 bases. CDR3 size: 12 residues. Germline values: CDR1 MDHEN, CDR2 SYDVKM. The V and J ends lost 8 bases and 3 bases respectively, with 7 bases between them. CDR3 residues: CASWGDTGELFF. The CDR3 DNA reads as TGTGCCAGCTGGGGGGACACCGGGGAGCTGTTTTTT.

The rearrangement joins TRBV6-5 to TRBJ2-7; 8 bases agree with TRBD2. Germline CDR1 reads MNHEY; CDR2 reads SVGAGI. With V trimmed by 2 bases and J by 7 bases, 4 bases remained unmatched. The CDR3 covers 13 residues. The CDR3 DNA reads as TGTGCCAGCAGTTACGATCGGGGGGGAGAGCAGTACGTC. It codes for CASSYDRGGEQYV.

This clone was counted a single time. CDR3 sequence: CASSPRGGSQYF. CDR3 nucleotides: TGTGCCAGCAGCCCGAGGGGGGGGTCCCAGTACTTC. This rearrangement joins TRBV27 to TRBJ2-5; D may be TRBD2 (7 bases). V was cut by 6 bases and J by 9 bases, with 14 bases left in between. CDR1 and CDR2 (germline): MNHEY, SMNVEV (reference sequence). CDR3 length: 12 amino acids.

V gene TRBV15 combines with J gene TRBJ2-3, with TRBD2 identical over 10 bases. The germline CDR1 and CDR2 sequences are LNHNV and YYDKDF (reference sequence). Trimming cost V 1 base and J 5 bases; bases outside gene matches: 3. The CDR3 has 15 amino acids. The DNA of the CDR3 is TGTGCCACCAGCAGAGTACAGCGGGAGGGAGATACGCAGTATTTT. Encoded protein: CATSRVQREGDTQYF.

The chain uses TRBV14 and TRBJ1-2, with D possibly TRBD1 on 6 matching bases. Trimming left V 1 base short and J 10 bases short, with 22 bases between. Germline values: CDR1 SGHDN, CDR2 FVKESK. The CDR3 runs to 16 residues. Here the CDR3 DNA reads TGTGCCAGCAGCCAAGGGACCGGACAGTTGTCGGCGGCCTACACCTTC. This sequence encodes CASSQGTGQLSAAYTF.

The chain recombines TRBV11-2 with TRBJ2-3, with 15 bases aligning to TRBD2. The CDR3 runs to 15 residues. Germline CDR1 and CDR2: SGHAT and FQNNGV. V lost 3 bases to trimming and J lost 11 bases; unmatched junction nucleotides: 6. DNA for the CDR3: TGTGCCAGCAGCTTCCTTCGGACTAGCGGGGGGGAGCAGTATTTT. This sequence encodes CASSFLRTSGGEQYF.

This chain links TRBV4-3 with TRBJ2-2; 8 bases fit TRBD2. Trimming at V came to 1 base and at J to 5 bases, leaving 6 bases not matched to a gene. This CDR3 has 16 amino acids. CDR1 is LGHNA and CDR2 is YSLEER in the germline V gene. The CDR3 nucleotides read TGCGCCAGCAGCCAAGCCGGGTCGGGGGGGACCGGGGAGCTGTTTTTT. Its translation is CASSQAGSGGTGELFF.

The chain couples TRBV7-9 to TRBJ1-1, with 9 positions matching TRBD1. Germline V lookup: CDR1 SEHNR, CDR2 FQNEAQ (reference sequence). The J segment lost 2 bases and the V segment lost 3 bases, leaving 4 bases of the junction unmatched. The length of the CDR3 is 15 residues. The CDR3 sequence: CASSFGDRANTEAFF. Here the CDR3 DNA reads TGTGCCAGCAGCTTTGGGGACAGGGCAAACACTGAAGCTTTCTTT.

The chain has TRBV19 and TRBJ2-1, with D possibly matching TRBD2 (5 bases). Germline V gene data show CDR1 as LNHDA and CDR2 as SQIVND (reference sequence). The V end lost 1 base, the J end lost 7 bases, and 17 bases lay between the germline ends. The CDR3 is 16 amino acids. CDR3 nucleotides: TGTGCCAGTAGTATAGTGGCGAGGGCCTACGGGAATGAGCAGTTCTTC. Protein product: CASSIVARAYGNEQFF.

A few counts support this clone. The CDR3, as DNA: TGTGCCAGCAGCTTGGGGACAGCATACTCTGGGGCCAACGTCCTGACTTTC. It translates to CASSLGTAYSGANVLTF. J is TRBJ2-6 and V is TRBV7-9, with TRBD1 matching over 7 bases. The germline gives CDR1 SEHNR, CDR2 FQNEAQ (reference sequence). The length of the CDR3 is 17 residues. Trimming cost V 3 bases and J 0 bases; bases outside gene matches: 5.

This clone appeared once. The chain uses TRBV5-6 and TRBJ1-2, with 8 bases identical to TRBD1. Germline assignment: CDR1 SGHDT and CDR2 YYEEEE. CDR3 size: 16 residues. With V trimmed by 0 bases and J by 4 bases, 8 bases remained unmatched. As DNA, the CDR3 is TGTGCCAGCAGCTTGGAGGTGTGGGACAGGACCTATGGCTACACCTTC. It codes for CASSLEVWDRTYGYTF.

The V gene is TRBV3-1 (or the pseudogene TRBV3-2), the J gene TRBJ1-2; the D gene is possibly TRBD1 (5 bases). This CDR3 is 15 amino acids long. The V gene's germline CDR1 is LGHDT and CDR2 YNNKEL (reference sequence). Trimming took 5 bases from V and 0 from J, leaving 13 bases between them. CDR3 sequence reads: CASSSGRGANYGYTF. As DNA, the CDR3 is TGTGCCAGCAGCTCTGGGAGGGGAGCTAACTATGGCTACACCTTC.

This clone was seen a handful of times. The chain employs TRBV3-1 (or the pseudogene TRBV3-2) and TRBJ2-3, with D possibly TRBD2 on 6 matching bases. CDR3 length equals 13 residues. Germline CDR1 and CDR2: LGHDT and YNNKEL (reference sequence). V shed 8 bases and J shed 8 bases, with 17 bases lying between them. The CDR3 DNA follows: TGTGCCAGCGTTCCCGGGACTGGTGGTACGCAGTATTTT. Protein product: CASVPGTGGTQYF.

V and J are TRBV24-1 and TRBJ2-1; 10 bases line up with TRBD1. The J segment lost 2 bases and the V segment lost 3 bases, leaving 3 bases of the junction unmatched. Per germline, CDR1 KGHDR and CDR2 SFDVKD. The CDR3 consists of 16 residues. CDR3 nucleotides: TGTGCCACCAGTGATATGGGACAGGGGACCTACAATGAGCAGTTCTTC. It encodes CATSDMGQGTYNEQFF.

V usage is TRBV6-5 and J usage is TRBJ2-1; 13 bases fit TRBD2. The CDR3 has 15 residues. V lost 2 bases, J lost 6 bases, and 1 base stayed unmatched. Germline V CDR1 and CDR2: MNHEY, SVGAGI. DNA for the CDR3: TGTGCCAGCAGTTACACTAGCGGGGGGGCCAATGAGCAGTTCTTC. This sequence encodes CASSYTSGGANEQFF.

CDR3 in amino acids: CASSPGDRVNEKLFF. The CDR3 region has the DNA TGCGCCAGCAGCCCCGGGGACAGGGTAAACGAAAAACTGTTTTTT. The chain recombines TRBV4-3 with TRBJ1-4; TRBD1 matches 9 bases. Germline CDR1 and CDR2: LGHNA and YSLEER. The CDR3 extends over 15 amino acids. The V segment lost 4 bases and the J segment 8 bases; nucleotides outside the gene matches: 8.

This sequence joins TRBV6-5 and TRBJ1-1, with 7 bases identical to TRBD1. CDR3 length: 15 residues. V gave up 8 bases and J gave up 0 bases; unmatched junction bases: 9. CDR1 and CDR2 from the germline V gene are MNHEY and SVGAGI. The DNA for the CDR3 is TGTGCCAGCTACAGGGGCGCGAACATGAACACTGAAGCTTTCTTT. It encodes CASYRGANMNTEAFF.

The chain joins TRBV2 to TRBJ1-2; TRBD1 is a possible D gene (6 bases). This CDR3 comprises 11 residues. The V and J ends lost 6 bases and 7 bases respectively, with 9 bases between them. Germline values: CDR1 SNHLY, CDR2 FYNNEI. CDR3 DNA sequence: TGTGCCAGCAGAAACAGGGCTGGCTACACCTTC. It is translated as CASRNRAGYTF.

The chain recombines TRBV11-2 with TRBJ2-1; D is ambiguous. V dropped 0 bases and J dropped 6 bases, with 9 bases sitting between them. This CDR3 has 14 residues. Germline CDR1 SGHAT, CDR2 FQNNGV. CDR3: CASSLDVTFNEQFF. DNA for the CDR3: TGTGCCAGCAGCTTAGACGTGACTTTCAATGAGCAGTTCTTC.